This T cell receptor (beta chain) was observed in a study of T cells in Graves' hyperthyroidism and ophthalmopathy. The CDR3 is 13 amino acids. Germline V gene data show CDR1 as DFQATT and CDR2 as SNEGSKA (reference sequence). V gave up 3 bases and J gave up 3 bases, with 9 bases separating them. This clonotype was observed a handful of times. Its antigen is currently unknown. The CDR3 regions of TCR beta were amplified from RNA transcripts. The study used the HTBI primer set for a first-round RT-PCR of the TCR CDR3. Each CDR3 protein is one row after TCRdb ran MiXCR on the multiplex PCR reads. The table lists some 510,000 distinct CDR3 sequences, around 46% of them singletons. Graves' hyperthyroidism is called stable when ophthalmopathy does not progress within 18 months. Those with hyperthyroidism were 18 to 65 years old, newly diagnosed, and ill for under 2 months. Findings and limits, study-wide: The blood repertoire included most of the expanded thyroid clonotypes above 0.001.

The sequencing input was peripheral blood or thyroid tissue (not recorded which). The chain couples TRBV20-1 to TRBJ1-5; unclear D gene. This clonotype was sampled from a young woman with Graves' hyperthyroidism. The CDR3 DNA reads as TGCAGTGCTAGCGGCAACTACAATCAGCCCCAGCATTTT. Encoded protein: CSASGNYNQPQHF.